This entry lists 27 T cell receptor beta chains sequenced from one sample in a study of vaccination effects on CD4 cells after COVID-19. Their antigens remain unidentified. Produced via immunoSEQ multiplex PCR; TCRdb's table is partial and in-frame only. The sample lists about 50,000 clones, around 80% occurring once. With the ViraFEST assay, the study expanded antigen-specific CD4+ T cells using viral peptide pools, then sequenced them. Culture lasted about ten days before CD4+ T cell isolation. The participants, recipients of two vaccine doses, got either BNT162b2 or mRNA-1273. The material sequenced was CD4+ T cells from PBMCs cultured with HCoV-OC43 spike peptides, taken after COVID-19 vaccination. Indicated subset: HCoV-OC43 spike overlapping peptide pool stimulation. The receptors shown here come from a human donor who received a COVID-19 vaccine.

The rearrangement links TRBV5-1 to TRBJ2-1; 7 positions match TRBD1. In germline, CDR1 is SGHRS, CDR2 YFSETQ. After removal of 4 bases from V and 4 bases from J, the junction contained 5 bases not matched to a gene. The CDR3 totals 14 residues. The CDR3 protein is CASSPGQLYNEQFF. As DNA, the CDR3 is TGCGCCAGCAGCCCGGGACAGCTGTACAATGAGCAGTTCTTC.

The rearrangement links TRBV18 to TRBJ2-2, with D perhaps matching TRBD1 (5 bases). Looked up from germline, CDR1 is KGHSH and CDR2 is LQKENI. V shed 3 bases and J shed 1 base, with 12 bases lying between them. The length of the CDR3 is 16 residues. In DNA form, the CDR3 reads TGTGCCAGCTCACCTTTCGGAACAGGGAACACCGGGGAGCTGTTTTTT. Translation gives CASSPFGTGNTGELFF.

CDR3 nucleotides: TGTGCCAGCAGAGGGACAGGACGGTCCGGCGCTGAAGCTTTCTTT. Amino acids: CASRGTGRSGAEAFF. J is TRBJ1-1 and V is TRBV6-5; 8 bases agree with TRBD1. The V segment lost 6 bases and the J segment 6 bases; nucleotides outside the gene matches: 12. Per germline, CDR1 MNHEY and CDR2 SVGAGI. The CDR3 is made up of 15 amino acids.

J is TRBJ2-5 and V is TRBV6-5; the D gene is possibly TRBD2 (5 bases). Germline-derived CDR1 and CDR2 are MNHEY and SVGAGI. With 5 bases removed from V and 7 bases from J, the gap between germline ends came to 11 bases. The CDR3 has 12 residues. CDR3 loop: CASSRTLWTQYF. The CDR3 bases are TGTGCCAGCAGTAGGACTCTGTGGACCCAGTACTTC.

A single count supports this clone. The gene calls are TRBV15 and TRBJ2-7; no firm D call. V shed 0 bases and J shed 2 bases, with 5 bases lying between them. CDR3 length: 13 amino acids. Germline CDR1 LNHNV, CDR2 YYDKDF (reference sequence). DNA of the CDR3: TGTGCCACCAGCAGAGAGACGACCTACGAGCAGTACTTC. The encoded protein is CATSRETTYEQYF.

This chain connects TRBV10-1 to TRBJ2-1; 16 positions match TRBD2. Looked up from germline, CDR1 is WNHNN and CDR2 is SYGVQD (reference sequence). There are 17 residues in the CDR3. Trimming cost V 4 bases and J 9 bases; bases outside gene matches: 9. Written as DNA, the CDR3 is TGCGCCAGCAGTGGCCAAGGGACTAGCGGGGGGGACGGTGAGCAGTTCTTC. Its translation is CASSGQGTSGGDGEQFF.

The gene calls are TRBV6-5 and TRBJ2-3, with D possibly TRBD2 on 6 matching bases. V was pared by 0 bases and J by 5 bases, with 15 bases between. The CDR3 extends over 16 amino acids. Per germline, CDR1 MNHEY and CDR2 SVGAGI. The CDR3 nucleotides are TGTGCCAGCAGTTACTCCAGCCGGGGGTTTAAAGATACGCAGTATTTT. Translated: CASSYSSRGFKDTQYF.

The chain uses TRBV10-3 and TRBJ1-5; tentatively, D is TRBD1 (5 bases). The CDR3 sequence is 17 residues long. Germline V CDR1 and CDR2: ENHRY, SYGVKD. Between the trimmed V and J ends, which lost 3 bases and 0 bases, there was a span of 15 bases. The CDR3 nucleotides read TGTGCCATCAGTGAATACTTGGACACCGATAGCAATCAGCCCCAGCATTTT. Amino acid sequence: CAISEYLDTDSNQPQHF.

The CDR3 DNA sequence: TGTGCCAGCAGTGATAGTAGACTAGAGACCCAGTACTTC. Translated: CASSDSRLETQYF. This sequence joins TRBV2 and TRBJ2-5; D remains unclear. There are 13 residues in the CDR3. Germline values: CDR1 SNHLY, CDR2 FYNNEI. V lost 3 bases and J 4 bases, leaving 9 bases between the germline ends.

The chain couples TRBV14 to TRBJ1-1, with 7 bases fitting TRBD1. V shed 2 bases and J 4 bases; nucleotides not matched to a gene: 4. CDR1 and CDR2 from the germline V gene are SGHDN and FVKESK. CDR3 size: 14 residues. The CDR3 spells CASSQTGVGTEAFF. In nucleotides, the CDR3 is TGTGCCAGCAGCCAAACAGGGGTAGGCACTGAAGCTTTCTTT.

The chain recombines TRBV7-2 with TRBJ2-2; the D is unclear. CDR3 length: 15 amino acids. Germline V lookup: CDR1 SGHTA, CDR2 FQGNSA. V was shortened by 2 bases and J by 0 bases, with 7 bases between the two germline ends. The CDR3 coding sequence is TGTGCCAGCAGCTTAATAGCCCCGAACACCGGGGAGCTGTTTTTT. Amino acid sequence: CASSLIAPNTGELFF.

This chain links TRBV11-2 with TRBJ2-1; D not resolved. CDR1 and CDR2 from the germline V gene are SGHAT and FQNNGV. The CDR3 contains 11 residues. Trimming pared 0 bases from V and 14 bases from J, leaving 8 bases between. CDR3 coding DNA: TGTGCCAGCAGCTTAGATCTTAAGGAGTTCTTC. Encoded protein: CASSLDLKEFF. Looking up the rest from reference TRBV11-2 and TRBJ2-1 gives the full variable domain: EAGVAQSPRYKIIEKRQSVAFWCNPISGHATLYWYQQILGQGPKLLIQFQNNGVVDDSQLPKDRFSAERLKGVDSTLKIQPAKLEDSAVYLCASSLDLKEFFGPGTRLTVL.

V and J are TRBV11-2 and TRBJ2-7; TRBD1 might be the D (6 bases). Germline CDR1 is SGHAT and CDR2 is FQNNGV. V gave up 0 bases and J gave up 0 bases, with 18 bases separating them. CDR3 length: 18 residues. CDR3: CASSLDPRQARSSYEQYF. CDR3 sequence (DNA): TGTGCCAGCAGCTTAGATCCCCGACAGGCAAGGAGCTCCTACGAGCAGTACTTC.

The CDR3 DNA is TGTGCCAGCTTGGGACAGGGGTTTTCACCCCTCCACTTT. Its translation: CASLGQGFSPLHF. V and J are TRBV28 and TRBJ1-6, with 10 bases lining up with TRBD1. With V trimmed by 8 bases and J by 9 bases, 4 bases remained unmatched. CDR3 length: 13 amino acids. Germline V CDR1 and CDR2: MDHEN, SYDVKM. The variable domain in full, completed from reference TRBV28 and TRBJ1-6, reads DVKVTQSSRYLVKRTGEKVFLECVQDMDHENMFWYRQDPGLGLRLIYFSYDVKMKEKGDIPEGYSVSREKKERFSLILESASTNQTSMYLCASLGQGFSPLHFGNGTRLTVT.

The CDR3 coding sequence is TGTGCCAGCAGCCAAGCCGGACTAGCGGGCACAGATACGCAGTATTTT. Translated, it gives CASSQAGLAGTDTQYF. The V call is TRBV3-1 (or the pseudogene TRBV3-2), the J call TRBJ2-3, with 10 bases identical to TRBD2. The germline V gene has CDR1 LGHDT and CDR2 YNNKEL (reference sequence). The CDR3 is 16 residues long. Losses at the gene ends were 1 base for V and 1 base for J; bases not matched to a gene: 2.

There are a few counts of this clone. The sample has other DNA sequences that encode this CDR3 too. This chain connects TRBV6-4 to TRBJ1-1; tentative D call: TRBD1 (6 bases). There are 14 residues in the CDR3. V was shortened by 2 bases and J by 1 base, with 8 bases between the two germline ends. The germline CDR1 and CDR2 sequences are MRHNA and SNTAGT. The chain's CDR3 is CASSDTDRNTEAFF. CDR3 DNA sequence: TGTGCCAGCAGTGACACGGACAGGAACACTGAAGCTTTCTTT.

The rearrangement joins TRBV18 to TRBJ2-2; the D gene is possibly TRBD1 (5 bases). CDR1 is KGHSH, CDR2 LQKENI, per germline. Trimming shortened V by 0 bases and J by 3 bases, and 11 bases separated the two germline ends. The CDR3 covers 16 residues. CDR3 sequence (DNA): TGTGCCAGCTCACCACCGTTGGGGCTAGACACCGGGGAGCTGTTTTTT. Encoded protein: CASSPPLGLDTGELFF.

The chain recombines TRBV6-5 with TRBJ1-5; no clear D. Trimming left V 2 bases short and J 3 bases short, with 5 bases between. The CDR3 length is 13 residues. The germline V gene encodes CDR1 MNHEY and CDR2 SVGAGI. CDR3 nucleotides: TGTGCCAGCAGTTACATGGCCAATCAGCCCCAGCATTTT. The encoded protein is CASSYMANQPQHF.

The chain combines TRBV27 with TRBJ1-2, with 9 bases lining up with TRBD1. The J segment lost 1 base and the V segment lost 2 bases, leaving 8 bases of the junction unmatched. The CDR3 runs to 17 residues. CDR1 MNHEY and CDR2 SMNVEV come from the germline V gene (reference sequence). The CDR3 protein is CASSLRIDRGINYGYTF. The CDR3 bases are TGTGCCAGCAGTTTACGGATCGACAGGGGGATTAACTATGGCTACACCTTC.

CDR3: CASSSDRIGEQYF. CDR3 bases: TGTGCCAGCAGCTCGGACAGAATTGGCGAGCAGTACTTC. The J gene is TRBJ2-7, the V gene TRBV7-7; weak D call: TRBD1 (6 bases). The CDR3 has 13 amino acids. Germline-derived CDR1 and CDR2 are SSHAT and FNYEAQ (reference sequence). Trimming took off 4 bases at V and 6 bases at J, with 13 bases between the two ends. The entire variable domain, with the rest obtained from reference TRBV7-7 and TRBJ2-7, is as follows: GAGVSQSPRYKVTKRGQDVTLRCDPISSHATLYWYQQALGQGPEFLTYFNYEAQPDKSGLPSDRFSAERPEGSISTLTIQRTEQRDSAMYRCASSSDRIGEQYFGPGTRLTVT.

This clone was found a few times. This chain links TRBV4-1 with TRBJ1-5; D is possibly TRBD1 (5 bases). The V gene's germline CDR1 is MGHRA and CDR2 YSYEKL. The CDR3 is made up of 15 amino acids. V shed 3 bases and J shed 3 bases, with 12 bases lying between them. Here the CDR3 DNA reads TGCGCCAGCAGCCAGGGGGAGGGACTCAATCAGCCCCAGCATTTT. This encodes CASSQGEGLNQPQHF.

The V call is TRBV19, the J call TRBJ1-2, with TRBD1 matching over 7 bases. Losses at the gene ends were 9 bases for V and 3 bases for J; bases not matched to a gene: 10. This CDR3 contains 14 residues. Looked up from germline, CDR1 is LNHDA and CDR2 is SQIVND (reference sequence). The CDR3 DNA is TGTGCCAGCCAACCGGGACAGAACTACTATGGCTACACCTTC. It yields the protein CASQPGQNYYGYTF.

The chain couples TRBV5-4 to TRBJ2-5; D is uncertain. The CDR3 length is 16 residues. The V gene lost 0 bases and the J gene lost 1 base, with 13 bases spanning the gap. CDR1 and CDR2 from the germline V gene are SGHNT and YYREEE (reference sequence). The CDR3 loop reads CASSLAGSRAQETQYF. CDR3 DNA: TGTGCCAGCAGCTTGGCAGGTAGTAGGGCCCAAGAGACCCAGTACTTC.

In its sample, this clone was seen once. The chain combines TRBV3-1 (or the pseudogene TRBV3-2) with TRBJ1-2; maybe TRBD1 (6 bases). Germline-derived CDR1 and CDR2 are LGHDT and YNNKEL (reference sequence). This CDR3 has 16 residues. The V gene lost 1 base and the J gene lost 1 base, with 13 bases spanning the gap. CDR3 region: CASSQGQGILNYGYTF. DNA for the CDR3: TGTGCCAGCAGCCAAGGGCAGGGGATCCTTAACTATGGCTACACCTTC.

V is TRBV12-3 or TRBV12-4 and J is TRBJ2-3, with unresolved D. Between the trimmed V and J ends, which lost 7 bases and 8 bases, there was a span of 13 bases. The CDR3 length is 12 residues. The CDR3 sequence: CASNPSSGTQYF. DNA of the CDR3: TGTGCCAGCAACCCTTCCTCGGGTACGCAGTATTTT.

CDR3 coding DNA: TGTGCCAGTCTCAGGTTGGGACTCTCTGGGGCCAACGTCCTGACTTTC. The encoded protein is CASLRLGLSGANVLTF. The chain is built from TRBV19 and TRBJ2-6; D possibly corresponds to TRBD2 (6 bases). This CDR3 region has 16 residues. Trimming stripped 8 bases from V and 0 bases from J, with 14 bases between. Germline V lookup: CDR1 LNHDA, CDR2 SQIVND (reference sequence).

The chain combines TRBV13 with TRBJ1-6, with a tentative D call TRBD1 (5 bases). The V gene's germline CDR1 is PRHDT and CDR2 FYEKMQ (reference sequence). Trimming stripped 6 bases from V and 7 bases from J, with 7 bases between. CDR3 length equals 12 residues. The CDR3 loop reads CASSPGNSPLHF. The CDR3, as DNA: TGTGCCAGCAGTCCAGGGAATTCACCCCTCCACTTT.